These 12 T cell receptor beta chains came from one sample sequenced in a study of a mutant IDH1 vaccine in newly diagnosed glioma. The table came from immunoSEQ multiplex PCR; TCRdb's copy has only in-frame clones and leaves some out. There are 75,000 to 100,000 clones in the sample; almost 85% occur only once, and 5.3% lies in the top ten. Specified time point: baseline, week 1 (first vaccination visit). Treatment noted: pre-vaccination baseline after standard-of-care therapy. The input for sequencing was PBMCs, taken from a glioma patient treated with radiotherapy, temozolomide or both. These receptors originate from a man aged 35-49 years with glioma. Some clones in this sample may be carry-over from other donors' samples.

This chain uses TRBV7-9 with TRBJ1-2, with TRBD1 as a possible D gene (6 bases). CDR1 is SEHNR, CDR2 FQNEAQ, per germline (reference sequence). Trimming removed 0 bases at V and 4 bases at J, with 12 bases between. This CDR3 has 15 residues. CDR3 DNA sequence: TGTGCCAGCAGCTTAGCATCTACAGGGTTCTATGGCTACACCTTC. Translation gives CASSLASTGFYGYTF.

The J gene is TRBJ1-2, the V gene TRBV14, with a tentative D call TRBD1 (5 bases). CDR1 SGHDN and CDR2 FVKESK come from the germline V gene. V lost 6 bases to trimming and J lost 4 bases, with 15 bases between them. The CDR3 contains 14 residues. The CDR3 loop reads CASSHQPGGYGYTF. The CDR3 region has the DNA TGTGCCAGCAGTCACCAGCCCGGGGGCTATGGCTACACCTTC.

J is TRBJ1-2 and V is TRBV5-6; D gene uncertain. The germline CDR1 and CDR2 sequences are SGHDT and YYEEEE. CDR3 size: 12 residues. V was trimmed by 0 bases and J by 13 bases, leaving 13 bases between them. The CDR3 is CASSLARTRVTF. The CDR3, as DNA: TGTGCCAGCAGCTTGGCCCGGACCCGCGTCACCTTC.

This clone appeared a few times. The chain links TRBV29-1 to TRBJ1-2; D is undetermined. Germline V lookup: CDR1 SQVTM, CDR2 ANQGSEA. The CDR3 length is 12 residues. Trimming took 7 bases from V and 1 from J, leaving 10 bases between them. CDR3 residues: CSAESSNYGYTF. In DNA form, the CDR3 reads TGCAGCGCGGAGAGCAGTAACTATGGCTACACCTTC.

The chain is built from TRBV7-9 and TRBJ1-2, with a tentative D call TRBD1 (6 bases). Trimming stripped 4 bases from V and 2 bases from J, with 23 bases between. Germline values: CDR1 SEHNR, CDR2 FQNEAQ (reference sequence). The CDR3 totals 18 residues. For the CDR3, the DNA is TGTGCCAGCAGCTACCCGGATAGAGGGGGAAAGCCCAACTATGGCTACACCTTC. As protein: CASSYPDRGGKPNYGYTF.

This chain joins TRBV27 and TRBJ2-6; D gene uncertain. Trimming removed 8 bases at V and 4 bases at J, with 12 bases between. Looked up from germline, CDR1 is MNHEY and CDR2 is SMNVEV (reference sequence). CDR3 length: 14 amino acids. The CDR3 region is CASSPFSGANVLTF. CDR3 bases: TGTGCCAGCTCTCCTTTTTCAGGGGCCAACGTCCTGACTTTC. Supplemented by reference TRBV27 and TRBJ2-6, the full variable domain reads EAQVTQNPRYLITVTGKKLTVTCSQNMNHEYMSWYRQDPGLGLRQIYYSMNVEVTDKGDVPEGYKVSRKEKRNFPLILESPSPNQTSLYFCASSPFSGANVLTFGAGSRLTVL.

V usage is TRBV4-2 and J usage is TRBJ1-4; D is unresolved. The CDR3 consists of 16 residues. The ends were cut back, 1 base at V and 0 bases at J, with 9 bases in the middle. Germline V gene data show CDR1 as LGHNA and CDR2 as YNFKEQ. CDR3 sequence reads: CASSQVPESTNEKLFF. CDR3 DNA: TGTGCCAGCAGCCAAGTTCCGGAATCAACTAATGAAAAACTGTTTTTT.

As for this clone: Within the sample, other DNA sequences also encode this same CDR3. The CDR3 is CASSPGQSYEQYF. The CDR3 coding sequence is TGTGCCAGTAGCCCAGGACAGTCCTACGAGCAGTACTTC. The genes are TRBV19 and TRBJ2-7; D possibly corresponds to TRBD1 (6 bases). The CDR3 has 13 amino acids. The V and J ends lost 6 bases and 1 base respectively, with 10 bases between them. The germline gives CDR1 LNHDA, CDR2 SQIVND (reference sequence).

This clone came up a few times. V and J are TRBV19 and TRBJ2-3; weak D call: TRBD1 (5 bases). This CDR3 is 13 amino acids long. Germline V gene sequence: CDR1 LNHDA, CDR2 SQIVND (reference sequence). Trimming took 10 bases from V and 0 from J, leaving 11 bases between them. The CDR3 nucleotides are TGTGCCACCAGACAGATTAGCACAGATACGCAGTATTTT. Its protein product is CATRQISTDTQYF.

The gene calls are TRBV2 and TRBJ2-1; 8 bases fit TRBD1. The germline gives CDR1 SNHLY, CDR2 FYNNEI. This CDR3 is 14 amino acids long. The V and J ends lost 5 bases and 5 bases, in that order; junction bases with no gene match: 5. For the CDR3, the DNA is TGTGCCAGCAGTAGCCACAGGGGGAACAATGAGCAGTTCTTC. Its translation is CASSSHRGNNEQFF.

The chain carries TRBV6-6 and TRBJ2-7; TRBD1 or TRBD2 may be the D gene (5 bases each). Per the germline V gene, CDR1 is MNHNY and CDR2 is SVGAGI (reference sequence). Trimming took 6 bases from V and 2 from J, leaving 17 bases between them. CDR3 length: 15 amino acids. DNA for the CDR3: TGTGCCAGCAGCTTCCTTGGGACGGCGACCTACGAGCAGTACTTC. As protein: CASSFLGTATYEQYF.

The chain combines TRBV4-2 with TRBJ2-5; 12 bases match TRBD2. The CDR3 covers 19 residues. Germline V gene lookup returns CDR1 LGHNA and CDR2 YNFKEQ. Trimming took 0 bases from V and 2 from J; bases not matched to a gene: 10. The CDR3 coding sequence is TGTGCCAGCAGCCAAGATCTTCTAGCGGGGGGGCCGAGGCAAGAGACCCAGTACTTC. This sequence encodes CASSQDLLAGGPRQETQYF.